This T cell receptor beta chain comes out of a study of T cells in Graves' hyperthyroidism and ophthalmopathy. Findings of the study overall: Researchers found most expanded thyroid clonotypes above 0.001 in blood as well. Onset of ophthalmopathy came a median roughly 6.5 months after the model predicted it. Ophthalmopathy was separated from stable hyperthyroidism by a 13 V-J model.

There were TCR beta CDR3 regions amplified from RNA transcripts. TCR CDR3 regions were first amplified by RT-PCR with HTBI primers. One entry per CDR3 protein results from TCRdb running MiXCR on the multiplex PCR reads. The sample lists more than 500,000 distinct CDR3 sequences; over 45% were seen once. The CDR3 consists of 15 residues. J lost 3 bases, V lost 3 bases, and 4 bases had no gene match. The germline V gene has CDR1 GTSNPN and CDR2 SVGIG (reference sequence). About this clonotype itself: Antigen: not known.

The study left out patients who had uncontrolled infection, other autoimmune disease, pregnancy or lactation. The source of this sequence is an adult woman with Graves' disease, either hyperthyroidism or ophthalmopathy (not recorded which). The chain combines TRBV30 with TRBJ1-3, with 11 positions matching TRBD1. What was sequenced was peripheral blood or thyroid tissue (not recorded which). In DNA, the CDR3 is TGTGCCTGGAGCGGACAGGGGGCATATGGAAACACCATATATTTT. The encoded protein is CAWSGQGAYGNTIYF.